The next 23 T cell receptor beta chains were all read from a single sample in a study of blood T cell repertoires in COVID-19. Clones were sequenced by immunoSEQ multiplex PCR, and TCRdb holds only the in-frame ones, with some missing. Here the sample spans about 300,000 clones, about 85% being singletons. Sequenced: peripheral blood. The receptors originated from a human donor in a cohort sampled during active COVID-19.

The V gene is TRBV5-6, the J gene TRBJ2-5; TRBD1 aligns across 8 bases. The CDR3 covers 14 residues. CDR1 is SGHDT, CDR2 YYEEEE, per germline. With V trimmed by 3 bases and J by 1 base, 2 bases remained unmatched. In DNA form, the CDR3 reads TGTGCCAGCAGCTATGGACAGGGCCAAGAGACCCAGTACTTC. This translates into CASSYGQGQETQYF.

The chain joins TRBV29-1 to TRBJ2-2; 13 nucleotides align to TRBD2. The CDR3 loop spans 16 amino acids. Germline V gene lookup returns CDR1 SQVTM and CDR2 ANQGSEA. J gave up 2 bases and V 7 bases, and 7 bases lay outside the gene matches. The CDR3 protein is CSARAGLAGNTGELFF. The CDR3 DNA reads TGCAGCGCTCGGGCGGGACTAGCGGGAAACACCGGGGAGCTGTTTTTT.

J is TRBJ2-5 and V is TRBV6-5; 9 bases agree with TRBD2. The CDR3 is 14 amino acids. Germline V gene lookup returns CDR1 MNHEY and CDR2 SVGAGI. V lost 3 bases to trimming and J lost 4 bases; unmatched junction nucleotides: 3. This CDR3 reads CASSYGAGGETQYF. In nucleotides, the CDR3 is TGTGCCAGCAGTTATGGAGCGGGAGGAGAGACCCAGTACTTC.

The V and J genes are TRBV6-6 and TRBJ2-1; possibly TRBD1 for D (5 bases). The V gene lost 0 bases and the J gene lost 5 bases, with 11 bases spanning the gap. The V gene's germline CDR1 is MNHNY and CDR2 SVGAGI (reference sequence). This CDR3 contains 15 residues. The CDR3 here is CASSYSGVGDNEQFF. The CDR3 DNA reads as TGTGCCAGCAGTTACTCTGGGGTAGGGGACAATGAGCAGTTCTTC.

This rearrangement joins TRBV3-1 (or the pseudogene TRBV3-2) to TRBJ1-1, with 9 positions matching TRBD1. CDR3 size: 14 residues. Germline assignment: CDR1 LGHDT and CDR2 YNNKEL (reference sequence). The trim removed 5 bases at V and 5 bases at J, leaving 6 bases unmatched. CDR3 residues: CASSARDRETEAFF. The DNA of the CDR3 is TGTGCCAGCAGCGCGCGGGACAGGGAAACTGAAGCTTTCTTT.

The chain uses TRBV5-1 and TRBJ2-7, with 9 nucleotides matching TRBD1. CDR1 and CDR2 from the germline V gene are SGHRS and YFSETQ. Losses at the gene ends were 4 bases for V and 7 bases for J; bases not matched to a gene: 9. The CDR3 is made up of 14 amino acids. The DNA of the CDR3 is TGCGCCAGCAGCCACCAGGGACAGGGTCGGGAGCAGTACTTC. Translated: CASSHQGQGREQYF.

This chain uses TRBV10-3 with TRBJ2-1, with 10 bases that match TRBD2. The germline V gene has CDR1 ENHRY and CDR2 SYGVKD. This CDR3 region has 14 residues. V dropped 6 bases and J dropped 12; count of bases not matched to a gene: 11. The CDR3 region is CAISLGLAGEGQFF. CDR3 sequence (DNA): TGTGCCATCAGCCTGGGGCTAGCGGGAGAAGGGCAGTTCTTC.

CDR3 sequence (DNA): TGCGCCAGCAGCTTGGGATCACACTCTGGGGCCAACGTCCTGACTTTC. This codes for CASSLGSHSGANVLTF. V is TRBV5-1 and J is TRBJ2-6, with D unclear. The length of the CDR3 is 16 residues. Germline V CDR1 and CDR2: SGHRS, YFSETQ. The germline V and J ends were trimmed by 0 bases and 0 bases, with 7 bases remaining between them. Full variable domain (outside the CDR3, taken from reference TRBV5-1 and TRBJ2-6): KAGVTQTPRYLIKTRGQQVTLSCSPISGHRSVSWYQQTPGQGLQFLFEYFSETQRNKGNFPGRFSGRQFSNSRSEMNVSTLELGDSALYLCASSLGSHSGANVLTFGAGSRLTVL.

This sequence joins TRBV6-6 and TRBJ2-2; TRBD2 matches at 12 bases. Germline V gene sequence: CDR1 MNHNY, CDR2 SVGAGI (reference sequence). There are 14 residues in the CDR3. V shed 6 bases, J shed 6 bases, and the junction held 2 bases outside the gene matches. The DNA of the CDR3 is TGTGCCAGCAGGGGACTAGCGGGCCCCGGGGAGCTGTTTTTT. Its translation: CASRGLAGPGELFF.

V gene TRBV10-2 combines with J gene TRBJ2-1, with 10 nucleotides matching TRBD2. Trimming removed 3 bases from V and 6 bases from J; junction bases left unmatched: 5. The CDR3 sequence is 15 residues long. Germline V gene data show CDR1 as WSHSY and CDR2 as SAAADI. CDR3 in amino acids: CASSDLAGASNEQFF. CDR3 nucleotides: TGCGCCAGCAGTGACCTAGCGGGAGCTTCCAATGAGCAGTTCTTC.

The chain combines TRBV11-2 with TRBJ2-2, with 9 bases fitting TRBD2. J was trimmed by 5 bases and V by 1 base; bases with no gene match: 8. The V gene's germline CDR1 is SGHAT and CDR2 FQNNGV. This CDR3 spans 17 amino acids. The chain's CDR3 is CASSLGSGSGRTGELFF. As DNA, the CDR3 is TGTGCCAGCAGCTTAGGATCTGGTAGCGGGAGAACCGGGGAGCTGTTTTTT.

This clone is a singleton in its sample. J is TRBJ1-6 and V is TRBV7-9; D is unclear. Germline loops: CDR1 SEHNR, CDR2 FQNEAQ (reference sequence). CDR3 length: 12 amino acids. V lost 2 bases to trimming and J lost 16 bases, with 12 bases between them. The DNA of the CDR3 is TGTGCCAGCAGCTTAACTTTTGGAGGGCTCCACTTT. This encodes CASSLTFGGLHF.

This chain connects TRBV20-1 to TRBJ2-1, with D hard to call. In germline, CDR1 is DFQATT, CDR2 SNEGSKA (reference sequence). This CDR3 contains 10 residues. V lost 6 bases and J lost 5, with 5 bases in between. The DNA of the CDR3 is TGCAGTGCCCTTAACAATGAGCAGTTCTTC. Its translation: CSALNNEQFF.

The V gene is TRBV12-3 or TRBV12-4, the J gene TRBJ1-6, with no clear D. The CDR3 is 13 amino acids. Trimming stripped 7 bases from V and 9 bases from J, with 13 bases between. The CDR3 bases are TGTGCCAGCAAGATCTTCGGGGTTTCACCCCTCCACTTT. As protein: CASKIFGVSPLHF.

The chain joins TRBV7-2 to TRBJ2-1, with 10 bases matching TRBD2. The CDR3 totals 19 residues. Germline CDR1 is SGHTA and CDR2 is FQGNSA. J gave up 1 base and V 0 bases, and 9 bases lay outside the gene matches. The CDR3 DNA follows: TGTGCCAGCAGCTTAGCCTGGACTAGCGGAAGTCTGTCCTACAATGAGCAGTTCTTC. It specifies CASSLAWTSGSLSYNEQFF.

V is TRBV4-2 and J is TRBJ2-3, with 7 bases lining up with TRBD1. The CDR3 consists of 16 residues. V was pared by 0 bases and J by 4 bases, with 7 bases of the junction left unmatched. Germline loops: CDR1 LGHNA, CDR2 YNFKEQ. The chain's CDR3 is CASSQDSTGFADTQYF. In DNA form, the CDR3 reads TGTGCCAGCAGCCAAGATTCGACAGGGTTCGCAGATACGCAGTATTTT.

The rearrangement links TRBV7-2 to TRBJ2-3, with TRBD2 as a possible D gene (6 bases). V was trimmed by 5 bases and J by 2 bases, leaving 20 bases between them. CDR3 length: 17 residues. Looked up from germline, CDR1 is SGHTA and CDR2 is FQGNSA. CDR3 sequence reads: CASSKNGGGKPTDTQYF. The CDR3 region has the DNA TGTGCCAGCAGCAAAAATGGTGGCGGGAAGCCCACAGATACGCAGTATTTT.

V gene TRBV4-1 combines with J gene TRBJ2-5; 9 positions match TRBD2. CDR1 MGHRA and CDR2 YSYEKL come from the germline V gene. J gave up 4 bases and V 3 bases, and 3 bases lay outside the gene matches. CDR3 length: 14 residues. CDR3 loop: CASSQRLAVETQYF. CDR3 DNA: TGCGCCAGCAGCCAGCGACTAGCGGTAGAGACCCAGTACTTC.

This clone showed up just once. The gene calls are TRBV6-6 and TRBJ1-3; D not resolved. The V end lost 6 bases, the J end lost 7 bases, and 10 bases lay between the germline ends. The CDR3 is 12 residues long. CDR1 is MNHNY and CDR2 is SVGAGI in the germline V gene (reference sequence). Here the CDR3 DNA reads TGTGCCAGCAGATCCCTCGTGAACACCATATATTTT. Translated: CASRSLVNTIYF.

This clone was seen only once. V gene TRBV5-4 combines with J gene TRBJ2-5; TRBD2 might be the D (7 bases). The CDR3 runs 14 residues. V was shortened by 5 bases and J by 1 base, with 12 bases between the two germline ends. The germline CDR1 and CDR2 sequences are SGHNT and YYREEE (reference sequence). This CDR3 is CASSKRGGQETQYF. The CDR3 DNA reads TGTGCCAGCAGTAAAAGGGGGGGCCAAGAGACCCAGTACTTC. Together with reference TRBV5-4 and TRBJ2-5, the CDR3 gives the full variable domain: ETGVTQSPTHLIKTRGQQVTLRCSSQSGHNTVSWYQQALGQGPQFIFQYYREEENGRGNFPPRFSGLQFPNYSSELNVNALELDDSALYLCASSKRGGQETQYFGPGTRLLVL.

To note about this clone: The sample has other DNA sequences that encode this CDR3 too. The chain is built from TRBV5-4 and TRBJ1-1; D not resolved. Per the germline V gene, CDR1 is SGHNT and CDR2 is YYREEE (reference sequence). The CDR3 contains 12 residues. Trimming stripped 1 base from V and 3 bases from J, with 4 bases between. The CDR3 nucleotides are TGTGCCAGCAGCTTGCAGGACACTGAAGCTTTCTTT. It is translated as CASSLQDTEAFF.

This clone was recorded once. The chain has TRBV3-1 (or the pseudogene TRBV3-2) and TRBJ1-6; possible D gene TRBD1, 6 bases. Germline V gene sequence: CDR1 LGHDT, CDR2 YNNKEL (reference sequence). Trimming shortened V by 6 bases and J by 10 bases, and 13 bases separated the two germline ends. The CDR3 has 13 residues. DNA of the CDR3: TGTGCCAGCAGTGACGCAGGGGAGTCACCCCTCCACTTT. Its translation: CASSDAGESPLHF.

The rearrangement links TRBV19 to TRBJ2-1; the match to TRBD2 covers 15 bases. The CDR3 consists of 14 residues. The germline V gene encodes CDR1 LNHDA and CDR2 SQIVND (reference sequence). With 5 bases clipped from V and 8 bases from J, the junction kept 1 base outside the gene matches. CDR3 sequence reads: CASSGTSGGYEQFF. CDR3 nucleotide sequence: TGTGCCAGTAGTGGGACTAGCGGGGGGTATGAGCAGTTCTTC.